These T cell receptor beta chains were read from a single sample in a study of T cell responses to AZD1222 COVID-19 vaccine. Sequenced by immunoSEQ multiplex PCR; TCRdb stores in-frame clones only, minus some. The sample consists of about 140,000 clones, around nine tenths of them appearing once. The material sequenced was peripheral blood, taken 28 days after the second AZD1222 dose. The receptors here all came from an adult who received the AZD1222 COVID-19 vaccine. The CDR3 runs from the conserved cysteine through the conserved F or W. The D gene is left open where the match is weak. Clone size, where shown, is once, few, many, or a class for clones that have expanded.

>TRBJ2-3|.|TRBV30|.|12
CAMDPGADTQYF
TGTGCCATGGACCCTGGGGCAGATACGCAGTATTTT
>TRBJ1-5|.|TRBV4-1|TRBD1|17
CASSQDPSGTGYQPQHF
TGCGCCAGCAGCCAAGATCCTAGCGGGACAGGGTATCAGCCCCAGCATTTT
>TRBJ1-2|.|TRBV6-6|TRBD1|10
CATRTGVYTF
TGTGCCACCAGGACAGGGGTTTACACCTTC
>TRBJ1-2|.|TRBV5-4|TRBD1|14
CASSFSDRDYGYTF
TGTGCCAGCAGCTTCTCGGACAGGGACTATGGCTACACCTTC
>TRBJ2-1|.|TRBV29-1|.|10
CSGSGNEQFF
TGCAGCGGCTCGGGCAATGAGCAGTTCTTC
>TRBJ1-1|.|TRBV7-2|.|13
CASSRGGDLGAFF
TGTGCCAGCAGCCGAGGGGGGGACTTGGGAGCTTTCTTT
>TRBJ1-2|.|TRBV3-1/TRBV3-2|.|15
CASSPPASPWEGYTF
TGTGCCAGCAGCCCTCCGGCAAGTCCTTGGGAGGGCTACACCTTC
>TRBJ1-4|.|TRBV5-1|TRBD1|15
CASRQGQATNEKLFF
TGCGCCAGCAGACAGGGACAGGCAACTAATGAAAAACTGTTTTTT
>TRBJ1-1|.|TRBV28|TRBD1|15
CASSPTEGANTEAFF
TGTGCCAGCAGTCCCACAGAGGGGGCAAACACTGAAGCTTTCTTT
>TRBJ1-2|.|TRBV30|TRBD1|12
CAWSPGTGGYTF
TGTGCCTGGAGTCCCGGGACAGGCGGCTACACCTTC
>TRBJ1-2|.|TRBV11-2|.|11
CASSSRRGYTF
TGTGCCAGCAGCTCCCGACGGGGCTACACCTTC
>TRBJ1-1|.|TRBV5-4|.|13
CASRGWMNTEAFF
TGTGCCAGCAGAGGGTGGATGAACACTGAAGCTTTCTTT
>TRBJ1-4|.|TRBV3-1/TRBV3-2|.|12
CASSRTTEKLFF
TGTGCCAGCAGCCGAACAACAGAAAAACTGTTTTTT
>TRBJ2-2|.|TRBV7-3|.|17
CASSAILGVNGTGELFF
TGTGCCAGCAGCGCCATCCTAGGGGTAAACGGAACCGGGGAGCTGTTTTTT
>TRBJ2-5|.|TRBV7-2|TRBD1|14
CASSLTGGQETQYF
TGTGCCAGCAGCCTGACAGGGGGTCAAGAGACCCAGTACTTC
>TRBJ1-1|.|TRBV5-1|.|12
CASRVGNTEAFF
TGCGCCAGCAGGGTAGGGAACACTGAAGCTTTCTTT
>TRBJ1-6|.|TRBV7-8|.|14
CASSLVRETSPLHF
TGTGCCAGCAGCTTAGTCCGGGAGACTTCACCCCTCCACTTT
>TRBJ2-3|.|TRBV11-2|TRBD1|15
CASSTQTGGANTQYF
TGTGCCAGCAGCACTCAGACAGGGGGCGCGAATACGCAGTATTTT
>TRBJ2-1|.|TRBV7-3|TRBD2|15
CASSLLSGPHNEQFF
TGTGCCAGCAGCTTACTTAGCGGGCCTCACAATGAGCAGTTCTTC
>TRBJ2-7|.|TRBV5-1|.|15
CASSLYAGTIYEQYF
TGCGCCAGCAGCTTGTACGCAGGGACAATCTACGAGCAGTACTTC
>TRBJ1-5|once|TRBV2|.|17
CASSSGEGDYSNQPQHF
TGTGCCAGCAGTTCAGGCGAGGGGGACTATAGCAATCAGCCCCAGCATTTT
>TRBJ2-1|.|TRBV28|TRBD1|13
CASRQGSRNEQFF
TGTGCCAGCCGACAGGGGTCTCGGAATGAGCAGTTCTTC
>TRBJ1-5|.|TRBV27|.|14
CASSFHRDHQPQHF
TGTGCCAGCAGTTTCCACAGGGATCATCAGCCCCAGCATTTT
>TRBJ2-2|.|TRBV13|TRBD2|16
CASSFSGRRDTGELFF
TGTGCCAGCAGCTTTAGCGGGAGAAGAGACACCGGGGAGCTGTTTTTT
>TRBJ1-5|.|TRBV4-3|.|14
CASSQGVQNQPQHF
TGCGCCAGCAGCCAAGGCGTTCAGAATCAGCCCCAGCATTTT
>TRBJ2-3|once|TRBV20-1|.|11
CSAPKAESQYF
TGCAGTGCTCCGAAGGCAGAGAGTCAGTATTTT
>TRBJ1-2|once|TRBV5-1|TRBD1|15
CASSQPGQGARGYTF
TGCGCCAGCAGCCAACCGGGACAGGGGGCGCGTGGCTACACCTTC
>TRBJ2-2|.|TRBV12-2|.|14
CASRLGGQWEKLFF
TGTGCAAGTCGCTTAGGGGGACAGTGGGAGAAGCTGTTTTTT
>TRBJ1-2|once|TRBV5-1|.|14
CASSPEGANYGYTF
TGCGCCAGCAGCCCTGAGGGGGCTAACTATGGCTACACCTTC
>TRBJ2-7|once|TRBV3-1/TRBV3-2|.|15
CASSQVGGLGYEQYF
TGTGCCAGCAGCCAAGTCGGGGGACTCGGCTACGAGCAGTACTTC
>TRBJ1-6|few|TRBV15|TRBD1|16
CATSRGLTGNGSPLHF
TGTGCCACCAGCAGGGGGCTGACAGGGAACGGTTCACCCCTCCACTTT
>TRBJ2-1|.|TRBV4-3|.|14
CASSPRDWNNEQFF
TGCGCCAGCAGCCCACGGGACTGGAACAATGAGCAGTTCTTC
>TRBJ2-3|few|TRBV5-4|.|11
CASSRKDTQYF
TGTGCCAGCAGCCGCAAAGATACGCAGTATTTT
>TRBJ1-5|few|TRBV19|.|15
CASRDQGPSNQPQHF
TGTGCCAGTAGGGACCAGGGTCCGAGCAATCAGCCCCAGCATTTT
>TRBJ1-5|.|TRBV7-2|.|15
CASSLAWGGNQPQHF
TGTGCCAGCAGCTTAGCGTGGGGTGGCAATCAGCCCCAGCATTTT
>TRBJ2-5|.|TRBV7-2|.|15
CASSEGRPGRGTQYF
TGTGCCAGCAGCGAGGGGAGACCGGGCCGAGGGACCCAGTACTTC
>TRBJ1-2|.|TRBV6-2/TRBV6-3|TRBD1|14
CASSALGQMNGYTF
TGTGCCAGCAGTGCCTTGGGACAGATGAATGGCTACACCTTC
>TRBJ2-3|.|TRBV27|.|12
CASGRSTDTQYF
TGTGCCAGCGGACGAAGCACAGATACGCAGTATTTT
>TRBJ2-2|.|TRBV11-3|.|16
CASSLGGPANTGELFF
TGTGCCAGCAGCTTAGGAGGACCTGCGAACACCGGGGAGCTGTTTTTT
>TRBJ2-2|.|TRBV29-1|.|12
CSVVLDTGELFF
TGCAGCGTTGTTTTGGACACCGGGGAGCTGTTTTTT
>TRBJ2-6|few|TRBV18|TRBD1|18
CASSPLPGQGTGANVLTF
TGTGCCAGCTCACCGCTCCCGGGACAGGGGACGGGGGCCAACGTCCTGACTTTC
>TRBJ2-1|.|TRBV30|.|11
CAWSFENEQFF
TGTGCCTGGAGTTTTGAGAATGAGCAGTTCTTC